One sample yielded the 11 T cell receptor beta chains listed below, sequenced in a study of T cells in Graves' hyperthyroidism and ophthalmopathy. Amplification of TCR beta CDR3 regions used RNA as the template. Primed by the HTBI set, a first-round RT-PCR was run on the TCR CDR3. TCRdb re-called the multiplex PCR reads through MiXCR, storing one row per CDR3 protein. Of fewer than 550,000 distinct CDR3 sequences listed, roughly a quarter are singletons. Specimen: blood. The receptors here all came from a woman in her twenties or thirties with Graves' ophthalmopathy.

This clonotype was seen repeatedly, ten times or more. This rearrangement joins TRBV6-2 or TRBV6-3 to TRBJ2-5; D not resolved. The CDR3 is made up of 16 amino acids. Germline V gives CDR1 MNHEY, CDR2 SVGEGT. V lost 0 bases to trimming and J lost 2 bases, with 13 bases between them. CDR3 in DNA: TGTGCCAGCAGTTACTCGATGTTAAGCCCTCAAGAGACCCAGTACTTC. This encodes CASSYSMLSPQETQYF.

This chain joins TRBV12-3 or TRBV12-4 and TRBJ2-5, with 9 bases fitting TRBD2. The CDR3 has 14 amino acids. V lost 5 bases, J lost 3 bases, and 4 bases stayed unmatched. This CDR3 is CASSALAGEETQYF. The CDR3 nucleotides read TGTGCCAGCAGTGCACTAGCGGGCGAAGAGACCCAGTACTTC.

This clonotype was seen repeatedly, ten times or more. CDR3 nucleotides: TGTGCCAGCAGTTTGGGAGGGTTACCAACTGAAGCTTTCTTT. Amino acid sequence: CASSLGGLPTEAFF. The chain joins TRBV28 to TRBJ1-1, with D uncertain. The length of the CDR3 is 14 residues. The V end lost 3 bases, the J end lost 5 bases, and 13 bases lay between the germline ends. Germline V CDR1 and CDR2: MDHEN, SYDVKM.

This clonotype was observed at least ten times. The chain uses TRBV2 and TRBJ1-2; 7 nucleotides align to TRBD1. Germline loops: CDR1 SNHLY, CDR2 FYNNEI. V shed 1 base and J 4 bases; nucleotides not matched to a gene: 3. The CDR3 has 14 residues. Here the CDR3 DNA reads TGTGCCAGCAGTGAAGGGGACAGTCTCTATGGCTACACCTTC. This translates into CASSEGDSLYGYTF.

The gene calls are TRBV28 and TRBJ2-5; D is ambiguous. Per the germline V gene, CDR1 is MDHEN and CDR2 is SYDVKM. There are 13 residues in the CDR3. V was shortened by 1 base and J by 6 bases, with 9 bases between the two germline ends. In DNA, the CDR3 is TGTGCCAGCAGTTTATCAGGTGGGAAGACCCAGTACTTC. Encoded protein: CASSLSGGKTQYF.

Turning to this clonotype: One end of the junction is discordant with germline, which a read error may explain. The chain joins TRBV11-2 to TRBJ2-2; 8 nucleotides agree with TRBD1. Germline-derived CDR1 and CDR2 are SGHAT and FQNNGV. The CDR3 spans 15 residues. CDR3 sequence (DNA): TGTGCCATCAGCTTAGTAACAGGGGGTGCCGGGGAGCTGTTTTTT. It encodes CAISLVTGGAGELFF.

This clonotype was seen many times. The chain combines TRBV20-1 with TRBJ1-1; 8 nucleotides match TRBD1. CDR3 length: 16 residues. Germline V gives CDR1 DFQATT, CDR2 SNEGSKA (reference sequence). Losses at the gene ends were 0 bases for V and 5 bases for J; bases not matched to a gene: 11. DNA of the CDR3: TGCAGTGCTAGAGATGTGGACAGGGAGTATAATACTGAAGCTTTCTTT. Translating it yields CSARDVDREYNTEAFF.

This clonotype has at least ten counts. This chain joins TRBV6-1 and TRBJ1-2; TRBD1 matches 8 bases. This CDR3 has 14 amino acids. Germline V lookup: CDR1 MNHNS, CDR2 SASEGT. The ends lost 6 bases at V and 2 bases at J; junction bases unmatched: 5. CDR3 region: CASRGQGGNYGYTF. The CDR3 DNA sequence: TGTGCCAGCAGAGGACAGGGTGGGAACTATGGCTACACCTTC.

The chain recombines TRBV5-1 with TRBJ2-7; TRBD1 agrees at 11 bases. Trimming cost V 0 bases and J 7 bases; bases outside gene matches: 3. This CDR3 is 14 amino acids long. CDR1 and CDR2 from the germline V gene are SGHRS and YFSETQ. Here the CDR3 reads CASSLGTGGREQYF. For the CDR3, the DNA is TGCGCCAGCAGCTTGGGGACAGGGGGCAGAGAGCAGTACTTC.

This clonotype was counted ten times or more. The chain employs TRBV5-1 and TRBJ2-7; TRBD2 matches at 8 bases. J lost 7 bases, V lost 0 bases, and 3 bases had no gene match. CDR1 and CDR2 from the germline V gene are SGHRS and YFSETQ. CDR3 size: 13 residues. The CDR3 bases are TGCGCCAGCAGCTTGGTCCCGGGGGGGGAGCAGTACTTC. Translating gives CASSLVPGGEQYF.

CDR3 sequence reads: CAWGPGQGVQPQHF. The CDR3 nucleotides are TGTGCCTGGGGACCGGGACAGGGAGTTCAGCCCCAGCATTTT. V is TRBV30 and J is TRBJ1-5; TRBD1 matches 9 bases. CDR3 length: 14 residues. Germline V gene lookup returns CDR1 GTSNPN and CDR2 SVGIG (reference sequence). V lost 5 bases to trimming and J lost 6 bases; unmatched junction nucleotides: 8.